The sequence of this T cell receptor (beta chain) was determined in a study of a mutant IDH1 vaccine in newly diagnosed glioma. Overall study context: Mean patient age was about 40 years; approximately 60% were male and about 38% female. Patients previously underwent radiotherapy, temozolomide, or both, and most underwent both. Broader study findings: Pseudoprogression apparently tracked independently of changes in top peripheral T cell clonotypes.

Comments on this clone: Its target is not known.

J gave up 1 base and V 3 bases, and 13 bases lay outside the gene matches. CDR1 SGHVS and CDR2 FQNEAQ come from the germline V gene. The CDR3 sequence is 19 residues long. Sequencing used immunoSEQ multiplex PCR; TCRdb keeps in-frame clones, though not all of them. The sample includes some 15,000 clones, about 95% of them seen just once. The sample's time point: baseline, week 1 (first vaccination visit). Indicated treatment: pre-vaccination baseline after standard-of-care therapy. Donors harbored newly found WHO grade 3 or 4 IDH1-mutant, ATRX-lost astrocytomas. The clonotype was recovered from a woman younger than 35 with glioma. Some clones in this sample may be carry-over from other donors' samples. The rearrangement uses TRBV7-8 and TRBJ2-3; 10 bases fit TRBD2. The material sequenced was peripheral blood mononuclear cells (PBMCs), taken from a glioma patient treated with radiotherapy, temozolomide or both. CDR3 protein: CASSLSIERGGWGTDTQYF. For the CDR3, the DNA is TGTGCCAGCAGCTTGTCAATCGAGCGGGGGGGCTGGGGCACAGATACGCAGTATTTT.